This T cell receptor beta chain was captured in a study of cytomegalovirus exposure and HLA in healthy donors. The study's findings and limits: Cytomegalovirus-associated TCR beta chains were listed, numbering 150 to 200.

CDR1 and CDR2 (germline): MNHEY, SVGAGI. With 8 bases removed from V and 6 bases from J, the gap between germline ends came to 19 bases. This CDR3 is 14 amino acids long. This clone showed up just once. Antigen specificity is unknown. With 60 Vbeta and 13 Jbeta primers, the PCR was carried out. Profiling relied on immunoSEQ multiplex PCR, and the TCRdb table lists in-frame clones only, not all of them. The sample includes about 160,000 clones, almost 80% seen only once; the top ten take about 0.91%. The source material was PBMCs. The sequence came from a woman between 50 and 59 years old in good health and CMV-seropositive. The V call is TRBV6-5, the J call TRBJ1-1, with D perhaps TRBD1 (5 bases). For the CDR3, the DNA is TGTGCCAGCGGACGTTGGGGCGCGATCGCTGAAGCTTTCTTT. It encodes CASGRWGAIAEAFF.